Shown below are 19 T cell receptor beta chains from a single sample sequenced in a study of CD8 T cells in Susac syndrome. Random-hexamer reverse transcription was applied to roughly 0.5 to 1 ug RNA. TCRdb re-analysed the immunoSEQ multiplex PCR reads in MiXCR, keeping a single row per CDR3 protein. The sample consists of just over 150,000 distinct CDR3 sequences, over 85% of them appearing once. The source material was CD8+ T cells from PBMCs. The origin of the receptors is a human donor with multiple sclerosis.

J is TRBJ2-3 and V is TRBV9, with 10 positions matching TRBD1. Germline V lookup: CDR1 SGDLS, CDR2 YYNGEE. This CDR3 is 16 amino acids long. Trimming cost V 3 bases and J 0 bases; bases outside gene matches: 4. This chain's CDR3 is CASSERQGASTDTQYF. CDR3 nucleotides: TGTGCCAGCAGCGAGAGACAGGGGGCCAGCACAGATACGCAGTATTTT.

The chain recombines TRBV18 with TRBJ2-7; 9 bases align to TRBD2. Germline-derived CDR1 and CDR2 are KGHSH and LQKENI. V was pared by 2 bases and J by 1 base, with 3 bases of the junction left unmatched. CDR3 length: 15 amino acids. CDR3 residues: CASSPESGGSYEQYF. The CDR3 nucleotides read TGTGCCAGCTCACCAGAAAGCGGGGGGTCCTACGAGCAGTACTTC.

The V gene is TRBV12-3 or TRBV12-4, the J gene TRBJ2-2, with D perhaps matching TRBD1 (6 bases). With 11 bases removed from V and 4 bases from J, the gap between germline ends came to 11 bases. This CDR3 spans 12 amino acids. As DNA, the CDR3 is TGTGCCCACAGGGAAGGCACCGGGGAGCTGTTTTTT. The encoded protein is CAHREGTGELFF.

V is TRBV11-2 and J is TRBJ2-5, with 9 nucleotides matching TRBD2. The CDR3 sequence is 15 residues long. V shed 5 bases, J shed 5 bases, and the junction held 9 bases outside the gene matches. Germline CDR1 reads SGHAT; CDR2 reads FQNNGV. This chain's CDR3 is CASSTSRGGLETQYF. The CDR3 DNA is TGTGCCAGCAGCACCTCGCGGGGGGGCCTTGAGACCCAGTACTTC. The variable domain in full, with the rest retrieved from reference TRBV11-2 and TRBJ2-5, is EAGVAQSPRYKIIEKRQSVAFWCNPISGHATLYWYQQILGQGPKLLIQFQNNGVVDDSQLPKDRFSAERLKGVDSTLKIQPAKLEDSAVYLCASSTSRGGLETQYFGPGTRLLVL.

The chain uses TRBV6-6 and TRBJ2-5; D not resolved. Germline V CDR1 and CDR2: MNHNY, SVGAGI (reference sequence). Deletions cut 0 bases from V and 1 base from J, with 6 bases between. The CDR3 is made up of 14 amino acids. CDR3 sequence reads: CASSYSKSQETQYF. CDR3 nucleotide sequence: TGTGCCAGCAGTTACTCGAAGTCCCAAGAGACCCAGTACTTC.

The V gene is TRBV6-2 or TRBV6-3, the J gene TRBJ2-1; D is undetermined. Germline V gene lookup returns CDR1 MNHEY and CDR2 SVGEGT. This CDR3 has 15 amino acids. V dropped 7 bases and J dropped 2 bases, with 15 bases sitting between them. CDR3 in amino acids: CASTEDLGPYNEQFF. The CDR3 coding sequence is TGTGCCAGCACCGAGGATCTGGGTCCCTACAATGAGCAGTTCTTC.

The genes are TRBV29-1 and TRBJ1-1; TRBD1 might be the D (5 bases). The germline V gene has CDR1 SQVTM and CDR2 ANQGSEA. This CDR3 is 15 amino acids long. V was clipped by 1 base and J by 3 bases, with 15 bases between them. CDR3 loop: CSVEGRRGGDTEAFF. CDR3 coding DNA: TGCAGCGTTGAAGGTCGACGGGGAGGGGACACTGAAGCTTTCTTT.

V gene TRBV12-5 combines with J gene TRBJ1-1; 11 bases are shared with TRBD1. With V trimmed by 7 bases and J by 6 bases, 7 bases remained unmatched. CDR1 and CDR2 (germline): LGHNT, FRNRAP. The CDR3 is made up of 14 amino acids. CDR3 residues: CASAGTGGGSEAFF. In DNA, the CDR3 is TGTGCTAGTGCCGGGACAGGGGGTGGCTCTGAAGCTTTCTTT.

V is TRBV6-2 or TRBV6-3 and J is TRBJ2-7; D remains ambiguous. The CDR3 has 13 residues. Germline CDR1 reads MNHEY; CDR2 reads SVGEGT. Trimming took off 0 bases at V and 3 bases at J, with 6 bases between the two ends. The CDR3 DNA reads TGTGCCAGCAGTTACTCGAACAACTACGAGCAGTACTTC. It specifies CASSYSNNYEQYF.

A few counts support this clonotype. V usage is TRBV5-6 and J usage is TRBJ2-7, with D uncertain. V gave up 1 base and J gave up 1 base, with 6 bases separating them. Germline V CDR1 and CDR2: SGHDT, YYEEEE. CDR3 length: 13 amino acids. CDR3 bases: TGTGCCAGCAGCTTGACGGAATCCTACGAGCAGTACTTC. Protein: CASSLTESYEQYF. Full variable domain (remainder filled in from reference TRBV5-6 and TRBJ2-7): DAGVTQSPTHLIKTRGQQVTLRCSPKSGHDTVSWYQQALGQGPQFIFQYYEEEERQRGNFPDRFSGHQFPNYSSELNVNALLLGDSALYLCASSLTESYEQYFGPGTRLTVT.

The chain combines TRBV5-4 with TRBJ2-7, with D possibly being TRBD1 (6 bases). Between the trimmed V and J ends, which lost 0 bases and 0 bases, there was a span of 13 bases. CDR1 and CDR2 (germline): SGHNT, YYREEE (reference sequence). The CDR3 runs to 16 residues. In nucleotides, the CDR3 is TGTGCCAGCAGCTTGGCACGAGGGGGAATCTCCTACGAGCAGTACTTC. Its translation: CASSLARGGISYEQYF.

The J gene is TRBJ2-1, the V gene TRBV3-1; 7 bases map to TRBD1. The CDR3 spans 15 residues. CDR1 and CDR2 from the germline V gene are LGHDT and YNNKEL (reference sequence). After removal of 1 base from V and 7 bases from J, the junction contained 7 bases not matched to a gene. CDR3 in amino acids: CASSQALEGANEQFF. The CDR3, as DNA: TGTGCCAGCAGCCAAGCACTAGAGGGGGCGAATGAGCAGTTCTTC.

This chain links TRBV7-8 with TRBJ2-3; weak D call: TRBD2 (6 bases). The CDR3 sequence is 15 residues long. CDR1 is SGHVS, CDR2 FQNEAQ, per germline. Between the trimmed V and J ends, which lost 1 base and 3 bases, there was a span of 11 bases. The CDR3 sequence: CASSLGVAATDTQYF. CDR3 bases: TGTGCCAGCAGCTTAGGTGTAGCGGCGACAGATACGCAGTATTTT.

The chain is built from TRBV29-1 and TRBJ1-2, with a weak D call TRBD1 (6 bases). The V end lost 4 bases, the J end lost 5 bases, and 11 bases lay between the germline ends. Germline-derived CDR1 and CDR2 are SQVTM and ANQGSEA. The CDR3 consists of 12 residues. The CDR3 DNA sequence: TGCAGCGTTGTCCCCCAGGGGTATGGCTACACCTTC. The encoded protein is CSVVPQGYGYTF.

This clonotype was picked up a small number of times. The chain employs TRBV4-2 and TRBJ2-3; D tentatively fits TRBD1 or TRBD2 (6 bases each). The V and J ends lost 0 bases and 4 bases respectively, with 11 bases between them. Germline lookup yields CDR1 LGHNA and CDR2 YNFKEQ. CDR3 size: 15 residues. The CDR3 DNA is TGTGCCAGCAGCCAAGAGAGGGGGGCGGCAGATACGCAGTATTTT. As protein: CASSQERGAADTQYF.

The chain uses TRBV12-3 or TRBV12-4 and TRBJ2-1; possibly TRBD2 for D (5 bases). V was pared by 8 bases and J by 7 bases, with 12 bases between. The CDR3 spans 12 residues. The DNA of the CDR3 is TGTGCCAGCCTGGAGGACGTAAATGAGCAGTTCTTC. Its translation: CASLEDVNEQFF.

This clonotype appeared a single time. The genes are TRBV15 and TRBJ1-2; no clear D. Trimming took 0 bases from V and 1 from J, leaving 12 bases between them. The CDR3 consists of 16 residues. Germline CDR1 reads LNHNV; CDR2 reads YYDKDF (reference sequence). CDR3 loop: CATSRDSEDINYGYTF. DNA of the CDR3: TGTGCCACCAGCAGAGATTCGGAAGATATTAACTATGGCTACACCTTC. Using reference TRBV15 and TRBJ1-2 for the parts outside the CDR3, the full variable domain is DAMVIQNPRYQVTQFGKPVTLSCSQTLNHNVMYWYQQKSSQAPKLLFHYYDKDFNNEADTPDNFQSRRPNTSFCFLDIRSPGLGDTAMYLCATSRDSEDINYGYTFGSGTRLTVV.

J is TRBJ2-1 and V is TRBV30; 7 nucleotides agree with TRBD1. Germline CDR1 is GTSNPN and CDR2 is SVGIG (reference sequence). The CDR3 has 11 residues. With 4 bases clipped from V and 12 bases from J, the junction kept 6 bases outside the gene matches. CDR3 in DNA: TGTGCCTGGATCCTGGGACAGTTGCAGTTCTTC. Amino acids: CAWILGQLQFF.

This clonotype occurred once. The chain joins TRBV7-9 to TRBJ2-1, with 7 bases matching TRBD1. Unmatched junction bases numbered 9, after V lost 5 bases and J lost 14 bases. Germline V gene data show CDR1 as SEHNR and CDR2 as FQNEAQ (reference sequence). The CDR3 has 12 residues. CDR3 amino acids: CASSLMGTEEFF. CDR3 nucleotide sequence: TGTGCCAGCAGCCTAATGGGGACAGAGGAGTTCTTC.